The subject of this entry is one TCR beta chain. This record comes from a study of blood T cell repertoires in COVID-19. Looking at the study overall: The United States, Italy and Spain were the sources of the acute and convalescent COVID-19 samples. The analysed material was cDNA or gDNA that came from T cells, B-cell-depleted T cells, or PBMCs.

In the study's own analysis: Estimation of nucleated cell counts was performed using reference gene primer amplification. Generated by immunoSEQ multiplex PCR, the TCRdb table keeps only in-frame clones and is missing some. For V, J and clone size, that table is used; D and trimming come from the DNA. The sample contains 250,000 to 350,000 clones, 90% of which appear only once. Germline CDR1 SNHLY, CDR2 FYNNEI. After removal of 3 bases from V and 4 bases from J, the junction contained 8 bases not matched to a gene. The length of the CDR3 is 16 residues. The TCR comes from a woman between 18 and 29 years old with acute COVID-19. The chain has TRBV2 and TRBJ2-3; 9 bases match TRBD2. Specimen: PBMCs or T cells enriched from blood (not recorded which). The CDR3 DNA sequence: TGTGCCAGCAGTGACAGGGGGACTAGCACGGCAGATACGCAGTATTTT. It specifies CASSDRGTSTADTQYF.